This is a list of T cell receptor beta chains from one sample in a study of early T cells in non-severe SARS-CoV-2 infection. TCRdb re-called the 5' RACE reads with MiXCR, one entry per CDR3 protein. The data contain more than 55,000 distinct CDR3 sequences, about 6% of them seen just once; the ten biggest clones take up more than 3%. The sample consisted of whole blood, taken at baseline. The receptors were sampled from an adult who was a healthcare worker with PCR-confirmed SARS-CoV-2 infection or an uninfected control (not recorded which). Both conserved end residues are part of each CDR3. A D gene is named only where the DNA matches it firmly. Expanded clones get a size class; other rows say once, few or many, or leave the size out.

many	.	TRBJ2-7	TRBV5-1	TGCGCCAGCAGCTTTCTTGACAGGCCCTCCTACGAGCAGTACTTC	CASSFLDRPSYEQYF
.	TRBD1	TRBJ2-3	TRBV12-3/TRBV12-4	TGTGCCAGCAGTTGGTCGGGGACAGAGGGAGATACGCAGTATTTT	CASSWSGTEGDTQYF
many	.	TRBJ2-2	TRBV20-1	TGCAGTGCTCCTCCCGGGAACACCGGGGAGCTGTTTTTT	CSAPPGNTGELFF
few	TRBD2	TRBJ2-5	TRBV20-1	TGCAGTGCGGGAGGGACTAGCGGGAGGGAGACCCAGTACTTC	CSAGGTSGRETQYF
many	.	TRBJ2-5	TRBV7-3	TGTGCCAGCAGCTCCGGCCCCCAAGAGACCCAGTACTTC	CASSSGPQETQYF
many	TRBD1	TRBJ2-3	TRBV7-9	TGTGCCAGCAGCGAACAGGGGCCAGATACGCAGTATTTT	CASSEQGPDTQYF
.	.	TRBJ2-3	TRBV4-3	TGCGCCAGCAGCCAAGATCCCCTCACAGATACGCAGTATTTT	CASSQDPLTDTQYF
many	.	TRBJ2-1	TRBV5-1	TGCGCCAGCAGCTTGCGGCAGATCTCCTACAATGAGCAGTTCTTC	CASSLRQISYNEQFF
.	TRBD1	TRBJ2-7	TRBV12-3/TRBV12-4	TGTGCCAGCAGTTTAGGCCGACAGGGGCGCCACGAGCAGTACTTC	CASSLGRQGRHEQYF
few	TRBD1	TRBJ2-7	TRBV29-1	TGCAGCGCCCGGACAGGGCCCGACGAGCAGTACTTC	CSARTGPDEQYF
many	TRBD2	TRBJ2-3	TRBV9	TGTGCCAGCAGCGTAGCTAGCGGGGATACGCAGTATTTT	CASSVASGDTQYF
many	TRBD1	TRBJ2-1	TRBV12-3/TRBV12-4	TGTGCCAGCAGCCCTAGGACAGGGACGAGGGTGCAGTTCTTC	CASSPRTGTRVQFF
many	.	TRBJ2-2	TRBV7-6	TGTGCCGCGTTAGCGTCCAGCGGGGAGCTGTTTTTT	CAALASSGELFF
.	TRBD1	TRBJ1-2	TRBV28	TGTGCCAGCAGTAACAGGGGAAGATATGGCTACACCTTC	CASSNRGRYGYTF
many	TRBD2	TRBJ2-3	TRBV3-1	TGTGCCAGCAACTTTTATAGCGGGAGCAGCGATACGCAGTATTTT	CASNFYSGSSDTQYF
many	TRBD1	TRBJ2-7	TRBV9	TGTGCCAGCAGCGTAGGGGCAGGGGGCCCCTACGAGCAGTACTTC	CASSVGAGGPYEQYF
few	TRBD2	TRBJ2-7	TRBV20-1	TGCAGTGCTACCGGGACTAGCGGGAGGGCCGCCTACGAGCAGTACTTC	CSATGTSGRAAYEQYF
many	TRBD2	TRBJ2-1	TRBV7-2	TGTGCCAGCAGCTTAATTGGGACTAGCACCTACAATGAGCAGTTCTTC	CASSLIGTSTYNEQFF
.	TRBD2	TRBJ2-1	TRBV7-9	TGTGCCAGCGTGGCCTCGGCTAGCGGTTACAATGAGCAGTTCTTC	CASVASASGYNEQFF
.	.	TRBJ1-1	TRBV20-1	TGCAGTGCTAGAGTTTCGGCTCCGTTGCAGAACACTGAAGCTTTCTTT	CSARVSAPLQNTEAFF
many	TRBD1	TRBJ1-2	TRBV7-2	TGTGCCAGCAGCTTATGGGGACAGATCGCACCCTACTATGGCTACACCTTC	CASSLWGQIAPYYGYTF
many	.	TRBJ2-7	TRBV28	TGTGCCAGCAGGACTGGACTTCCGCTCTACGAGCAGTACTTC	CASRTGLPLYEQYF
few	.	TRBJ2-3	TRBV14	TGTGCCAGCAGCCAAGTCCAAAGGAGCACAGATACGCAGTATTTT	CASSQVQRSTDTQYF
many	.	TRBJ2-3	TRBV28	TGTGCCAGCAGTTCCGCCACCCACACAGATACGCAGTATTTT	CASSSATHTDTQYF
few	.	TRBJ2-2	TRBV5-3	TGTGCCAGAAGCCGGGCGGGGTATCACACCGGGGAGCTGTTTTTT	CARSRAGYHTGELFF
many	.	TRBJ2-5	TRBV2	TGTGCCAGCAGTGAAGCGCAAGAGACCCAGTACTTC	CASSEAQETQYF
few	.	TRBJ2-7	TRBV18	TGTGCCAGCTCACCATCCAGCGGGTCCCCCTACGAGCAGTACTTC	CASSPSSGSPYEQYF
few	TRBD1	TRBJ1-1	TRBV10-3	TGTGCCATCAGCGGGGGACAGGGGACGAACACTGAAGCTTTCTTT	CAISGGQGTNTEAFF
many	TRBD1	TRBJ1-5	TRBV19	TGTGCCAGTACCGGACAGGGGAGCAATCAGCCCCAGCATTTT	CASTGQGSNQPQHF
.	TRBD1	TRBJ2-7	TRBV9	TGTGCCAGCAGCCCTGGACAGGCGTACTACGAGCAGTACTTC	CASSPGQAYYEQYF
many	.	TRBJ1-1	TRBV7-6	TGTGCCAGCAGCCCCCGCGGGACGAAGAACACTGAAGCTTTCTTT	CASSPRGTKNTEAFF
many	.	TRBJ2-1	TRBV20-1	TGCAGTGCTAGCGAGGGTCAGAGCTCCTACAATGAGCAGTTCTTC	CSASEGQSSYNEQFF
.	.	TRBJ2-6	TRBV5-1	TGCGCCAGCAGCTCGGCCTCTAGCTCTGGGGCCAACGTCCTGACTTTC	CASSSASSSGANVLTF
.	TRBD1	TRBJ2-2	TRBV2	TGTGCCAGCAGTGGGACAGGGGGCTTTACCGGGGAGCTGTTTTTT	CASSGTGGFTGELFF